This T cell receptor beta chain is from a study of OX40 agonist ivuxolimab in advanced cancers. Background on the study: The group had a mean age of roughly 65 years, ranged from about 20 to 85, and was around 82% male. General study findings and limits: More expanded clones were found, on average, in CD8+ than in CD4+ T cells.

The method was immunoSEQ multiplex PCR; TCRdb's version includes in-frame clones alone and lacks a portion of them. This table has some 11,000 clones, 60% to 80% appearing once. On this clone: As yet, its antigen is unknown.

The CDR3 runs 14 residues. From germline, CDR1 is MGHDK and CDR2 SYGVNS. With 7 bases removed from V and 1 base from J, the gap between germline ends came to 11 bases. The clonotype comes from an adult with an advanced solid tumor such as melanoma, head and neck, liver or kidney cancer. The sample in question was CD4+ or CD8+ T cells sorted from blood, obtained in a trial of the OX40 agonist ivuxolimab. The chain is built from TRBV25-1 and TRBJ1-5; D is possibly TRBD1 (6 bases). CDR3 amino acids: CASTGDHSNQPQHF. CDR3 coding DNA: TGTGCCAGCACAGGGGACCACAGCAATCAGCCCCAGCATTTT.